What follows are 27 T cell receptor beta chains derived from one specimen sequenced in a study of prognosis after radiotherapy for stage I lung cancer (dated by TCRdb to the early 2020s). TCRdb shows the sequencer as Illumina HiSeq 3000. Two rounds of multiplex PCR on genomic DNA were used to amplify the TCR beta CDR3 region. In the first round of PCR, primers specific to each TRBV and TRBJ gene were used, and the primer sequences are filed in Chinese patent CN105087789A. TCRdb ran its own pipeline on the public reads, namely fastp trimming at Q25 and MiXCR clone calling, and kept in-frame beta chains. Rows matching on CDR3 protein sequence are summarized as one entry with the most common DNA and genes. The sample profile shows some 25,000 distinct CDR3 sequences; around 34% of them were found once. The top ten constitute over 50% of the sample. Sequenced material: PBMCs, taken before or after stereotactic body radiation therapy (not recorded which). These receptors all stem from a donor of 50 years or more with non-small cell lung cancer.

As regards this clonotype: This may be a read error: a much more frequent sequence differs by one nucleotide. The chain recombines TRBV5-1 with TRBJ2-5; tentatively, D is TRBD1 or TRBD2 (5 bases each). V was shortened by 1 base and J by 5 bases, with 12 bases between the two germline ends. This CDR3 is 14 amino acids long. From germline, CDR1 is SGHRS and CDR2 YFSETQ. The DNA for the CDR3 is TGCGCCAGCAGCTTGCGAGGGGTCGAGGAGACCCAGTACTTC. Translating it yields CASSLRGVEETQYF.

The table lists this clonotype with many counts. The chain is built from TRBV12-3 or TRBV12-4 and TRBJ2-7; no definite D call. V dropped 2 bases and J dropped 5 bases, with 10 bases sitting between them. This CDR3 is built from 13 residues. The CDR3 DNA follows: TGTGCCAGCAGTTTAAAGGGCTACCACGAGCAGTACTTC. It translates to CASSLKGYHEQYF.

This clonotype was counted at least ten times. The chain employs TRBV12-5 and TRBJ2-1; 9 bases match TRBD1. With 6 bases clipped from V and 8 bases from J, the junction kept 5 bases outside the gene matches. The CDR3 spans 13 residues. Germline V gene lookup returns CDR1 LGHNT and CDR2 FRNRAP. CDR3 sequence reads: CASGRDRADEQFF. CDR3 in DNA: TGTGCTAGTGGCAGGGACAGGGCGGATGAGCAGTTCTTC.

This clonotype appeared many times. The chain is built from TRBV6-1 and TRBJ2-5; D not resolved. CDR3 length: 13 residues. The V gene lost 6 bases and the J gene lost 1 base, with 9 bases spanning the gap. CDR1 and CDR2 (germline): MNHNS, SASEGT. CDR3 region: CASSLRIQETQYF. CDR3 bases: TGTGCCAGCAGCCTACGTATCCAAGAGACCCAGTACTTC.

This clonotype was seen at least ten times. CDR3 protein: CASSLATSGRYSYEQYF. For the CDR3, the DNA is TGCGCCAGCAGCTTGGCGACTAGCGGGAGGTACTCCTACGAGCAGTACTTC. The J gene is TRBJ2-7, the V gene TRBV5-1, with TRBD2 matching 13 bases. The CDR3 has 17 residues. Germline V gene lookup returns CDR1 SGHRS and CDR2 YFSETQ. Trimming at V came to 0 bases and at J to 0 bases, leaving 3 bases not matched to a gene. The variable domain in full, with the rest retrieved from reference TRBV5-1 and TRBJ2-7, is KAGVTQTPRYLIKTRGQQVTLSCSPISGHRSVSWYQQTPGQGLQFLFEYFSETQRNKGNFPGRFSGRQFSNSRSEMNVSTLELGDSALYLCASSLATSGRYSYEQYFGPGTRLTVT.

The chain combines TRBV27 with TRBJ2-7; D is perhaps TRBD1 or TRBD2 (6 bases each). Germline values: CDR1 MNHEY, CDR2 SMNVEV (reference sequence). V lost 0 bases and J 3 bases, leaving 18 bases between the germline ends. The CDR3 has 17 amino acids. The CDR3 here is CASSLSGGRYLLYEQYF. The CDR3, as DNA: TGTGCCAGCAGTTTATCAGGGGGGCGGTACCTCCTCTACGAGCAGTACTTC.

Details on this clonotype: With a much larger clone just one base away, this may be a read error. The CDR3 DNA is TGTGCCAGCAGCTTAGAGGTCGGGGTGGAGCTGTTTTTT. Translating it yields CASSLEVGVELFF. The J gene is TRBJ2-2, the V gene TRBV7-2, with D perhaps matching TRBD2 (5 bases). Trimming left V 1 base short and J 10 bases short, with 10 bases between. CDR1 is SGHTA and CDR2 is FQGNSA in the germline V gene. The CDR3 totals 13 residues.

Ten or more counts support this clonotype. CDR3: CASSHTTGSNQPQHF. The CDR3 DNA is TGTGCCAGCAGCCATACCACAGGGTCAAATCAGCCCCAGCATTTT. The rearrangement links TRBV5-5 to TRBJ1-5; maybe TRBD1 (6 bases). The CDR3 spans 15 residues. Germline V gives CDR1 SGHKS, CDR2 YYEKEE (reference sequence). V was shortened by 4 bases and J by 4 bases, with 15 bases between the two germline ends.

This clonotype was recorded many times. The chain employs TRBV19 and TRBJ2-4, with TRBD1 matching 9 bases. J lost 15 bases, V lost 3 bases, and 15 bases had no gene match. The CDR3 has 15 residues. Germline loops: CDR1 LNHDA, CDR2 SQIVND (reference sequence). The CDR3 spells CASSIPLPGQGFVYF. CDR3 in DNA: TGTGCCAGTAGTATCCCTTTACCGGGACAGGGCTTTGTGTACTTC.

The table lists this clonotype with many counts. J is TRBJ2-7 and V is TRBV30, with D possibly matching TRBD1 (5 bases). The CDR3 totals 12 residues. V was trimmed by 5 bases and J by 4 bases, leaving 12 bases between them. Germline loops: CDR1 GTSNPN, CDR2 SVGIG (reference sequence). The CDR3 loop is CAWSPGYYEQYF. CDR3 nucleotides: TGTGCCTGGTCTCCAGGGTATTACGAGCAGTACTTC. The full variable domain, in which reference TRBV30 and TRBJ2-7 provide the parts outside the CDR3, is SQTIHQWPATLVQPVGSPLSLECTVEGTSNPNLYWYRQAAGRGLQLLFYSVGIGQISSEVPQNLSASRPQDRQFILSSKKLLLSDSGFYLCAWSPGYYEQYFGPGTRLTVT.

The CDR3 region is CASSLVPGGGTEAFF. CDR3 sequence (DNA): TGCGCCAGCAGCTTGGTTCCTGGGGGAGGCACTGAAGCTTTCTTT. V gene TRBV5-1 combines with J gene TRBJ1-1, with D possibly being TRBD1 (5 bases). The length of the CDR3 is 15 residues. Germline CDR1 is SGHRS and CDR2 is YFSETQ. V was shortened by 0 bases and J by 4 bases, with 13 bases between the two germline ends. Looking up the rest from reference TRBV5-1 and TRBJ1-1 gives the full variable domain: KAGVTQTPRYLIKTRGQQVTLSCSPISGHRSVSWYQQTPGQGLQFLFEYFSETQRNKGNFPGRFSGRQFSNSRSEMNVSTLELGDSALYLCASSLVPGGGTEAFFGQGTRLTVV.

This clonotype was seen repeatedly, ten times or more. The chain has TRBV9 and TRBJ2-3; 9 bases line up with TRBD2. Looked up from germline, CDR1 is SGDLS and CDR2 is YYNGEE. The V segment lost 4 bases and the J segment 3 bases; nucleotides outside the gene matches: 6. This CDR3 contains 15 residues. The DNA for the CDR3 is TGTGCCAGCAGCCCTTCCGGACTAGCGACAGATACGCAGTATTTT. As protein: CASSPSGLATDTQYF.

This clonotype came up many times. V is TRBV7-9 and J is TRBJ2-1; no reliable D call. V shed 4 bases and J shed 5 bases, with 18 bases lying between them. Looked up from germline, CDR1 is SEHNR and CDR2 is FQNEAQ (reference sequence). The CDR3 is 16 amino acids. The CDR3 spells CASSSRPGSLDNEQFF. CDR3 nucleotides: TGTGCCAGCAGCTCTCGTCCGGGCAGCCTAGACAATGAGCAGTTCTTC.

The chain couples TRBV5-1 to TRBJ1-1; D might be TRBD1 (5 bases). CDR3 length: 14 amino acids. With 1 base removed from V and 2 bases from J, the gap between germline ends came to 9 bases. Germline lookup yields CDR1 SGHRS and CDR2 YFSETQ. The CDR3 spells CASSLRQTNTEAFF. The CDR3 DNA reads TGCGCCAGCAGCTTGAGACAGACCAACACTGAAGCTTTCTTT.

This clonotype was detected many times. The chain combines TRBV27 with TRBJ1-4, with TRBD1 matching 8 bases. The ends lost 6 bases at V and 8 bases at J; junction bases unmatched: 14. The CDR3 sequence is 16 residues long. CDR1 MNHEY and CDR2 SMNVEV come from the germline V gene (reference sequence). CDR3 in amino acids: CASSSWTGRNPEKLFF. DNA for the CDR3: TGTGCCAGCAGCTCATGGACAGGGCGTAATCCGGAAAAACTGTTTTTT. Drawing the rest from reference TRBV27 and TRBJ1-4, the complete variable domain is EAQVTQNPRYLITVTGKKLTVTCSQNMNHEYMSWYRQDPGLGLRQIYYSMNVEVTDKGDVPEGYKVSRKEKRNFPLILESPSPNQTSLYFCASSSWTGRNPEKLFFGSGTQLSVL.

As to this clonotype: This may be a read error, as it is one base from a much larger clone. The gene calls are TRBV4-1 and TRBJ2-5, with D unresolved. The CDR3 is 15 amino acids. With 1 base removed from V and 0 bases from J, the gap between germline ends came to 9 bases. Germline CDR1 reads MGHRA; CDR2 reads YSYEKL. CDR3 residues: CASSQVRTDQETQYF. CDR3 sequence (DNA): TGCGCCAGCAGCCAAGTACGAACTGACCAAGAGACCCAGTACTTC.

This clonotype was counted at least ten times. The V gene is TRBV10-2, the J gene TRBJ2-1; D may be TRBD1 (5 bases). The CDR3 is 14 residues long. The germline CDR1 and CDR2 sequences are WSHSY and SAAADI. V was trimmed by 6 bases and J by 2 bases, leaving 11 bases between them. The CDR3 sequence is CASSPRGPYNEQFF. The CDR3, as DNA: TGCGCCAGCAGCCCTAGGGGTCCCTACAATGAGCAGTTCTTC.

This clonotype appeared many times. The chain carries TRBV12-3 or TRBV12-4 and TRBJ2-1, with TRBD2 matching 10 bases. The CDR3 has 17 residues. Trimming cost V 6 bases and J 3 bases; bases outside gene matches: 11. This CDR3 is CASSSSVWTSGYNEQFF. CDR3 coding DNA: TGTGCCAGCAGCTCCTCCGTATGGACTAGCGGCTACAATGAGCAGTTCTTC.

There are many counts of this clonotype. J is TRBJ2-3 and V is TRBV19; TRBD1 matches 8 bases. The length of the CDR3 is 15 residues. J gave up 5 bases and V 5 bases, and 9 bases lay outside the gene matches. The germline V gene has CDR1 LNHDA and CDR2 SQIVND (reference sequence). Here the CDR3 reads CASSSGGPSKDTQYF. The CDR3 DNA follows: TGTGCCAGTAGTTCAGGGGGCCCCAGTAAAGATACGCAGTATTTT.

Here the CDR3 DNA reads TGTGCCAGTAGTATAGAAGGTACTAGCGGGGGAAGGTACTTC. The encoded protein is CASSIEGTSGGRYF. The gene calls are TRBV19 and TRBJ2-4; 11 positions match TRBD2. Germline CDR1 reads LNHDA; CDR2 reads SQIVND (reference sequence). This CDR3 comprises 14 residues. Trimming cost V 0 bases and J 15 bases; bases outside gene matches: 7.

The chain joins TRBV20-1 to TRBJ2-3; 15 bases map to TRBD2. The CDR3 is 15 amino acids. Germline CDR1 and CDR2: DFQATT and SNEGSKA (reference sequence). V dropped 6 bases and J dropped 6; count of bases not matched to a gene: 7. In nucleotides, the CDR3 is TGCAGTGCCTCGGGACTAGCGGGGGGTAGGGATACGCAGTATTTT. It codes for CSASGLAGGRDTQYF.

This clonotype was detected ten times or more. The chain uses TRBV6-2 or TRBV6-3 and TRBJ1-2; D gene unclear. CDR1 MNHEY and CDR2 SVGEGT come from the germline V gene. Between the trimmed V and J ends, which lost 4 bases and 1 base, there was a span of 10 bases. The CDR3 sequence is 14 residues long. The CDR3 coding sequence is TGTGCCAGCAGTTTGTGGGTTCGTAACTATGGCTACACCTTC. Encoded protein: CASSLWVRNYGYTF.

This clonotype came up a few times. Being one base from a much bigger clone, this may be a read error. The chain couples TRBV20-1 to TRBJ1-2; D is undetermined. Trimming shortened V by 2 bases and J by 2 bases, and 6 bases separated the two germline ends. The CDR3 totals 12 residues. CDR1 and CDR2 from the germline V gene are DFQATT and SNEGSKA (reference sequence). This CDR3 reads CSARHGNYGYTF. CDR3 nucleotides: TGCAGTGCTAGACACGGAAACTATGGCTACACCTTC.

The CDR3 region is CASSLGLAGALFYTDTQYF. The CDR3 region has the DNA TGTGCCAGTAGTTTGGGACTAGCGGGAGCTCTGTTCTACACAGATACGCAGTATTTT. V and J are TRBV19 and TRBJ2-3; 14 nucleotides agree with TRBD2. The length of the CDR3 is 19 residues. The V gene's germline CDR1 is LNHDA and CDR2 SQIVND (reference sequence). V dropped 5 bases and J dropped 2; count of bases not matched to a gene: 12.

Comment on this clonotype: This likely traces to a read error, being one base from a far larger clone. The chain couples TRBV6-4 to TRBJ2-7; D is possibly TRBD2 (6 bases). The germline CDR1 and CDR2 sequences are MRHNA and SNTAGT. CDR3 length: 15 amino acids. This CDR3 reads CAISEALGSSYEQYF. The CDR3 DNA reads TGTGCCATCAGTGAAGCGCTCGGGAGCTCCTACGAGCAGTACTTC.

This clonotype appeared a few times. The chain recombines TRBV7-2 with TRBJ1-1, with 10 positions matching TRBD1. With V trimmed by 5 bases and J by 4 bases, 10 bases remained unmatched. This CDR3 comprises 16 residues. Germline CDR1 and CDR2: SGHTA and FQGNSA. The CDR3 is CASSPGQGRSSTEAFF. The CDR3 DNA follows: TGTGCCAGCAGCCCGGGACAGGGGAGGTCTAGCACTGAAGCTTTCTTT.

Comment on this clonotype: A far larger clone is just one base off, so this is likely a read error. This chain joins TRBV6-4 and TRBJ2-2; 14 nucleotides align to TRBD2. This CDR3 has 16 residues. Germline assignment: CDR1 MRHNA and CDR2 SNTAGT. The CDR3 spells CVTAGLAGVRTGELFF. The CDR3 DNA sequence: TGTGTCACCGCGGGACTAGCGGGAGTTAGGACCGGGGAGCTGTTTTTT.